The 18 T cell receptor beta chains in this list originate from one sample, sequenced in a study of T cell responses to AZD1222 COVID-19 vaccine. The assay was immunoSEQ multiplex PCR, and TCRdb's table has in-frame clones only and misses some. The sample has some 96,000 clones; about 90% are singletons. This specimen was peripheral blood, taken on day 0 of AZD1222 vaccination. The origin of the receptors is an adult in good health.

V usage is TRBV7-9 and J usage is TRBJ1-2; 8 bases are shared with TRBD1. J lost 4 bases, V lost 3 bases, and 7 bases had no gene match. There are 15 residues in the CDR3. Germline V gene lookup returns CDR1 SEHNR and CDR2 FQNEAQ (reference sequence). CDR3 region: CASSLTGQASYGYTF. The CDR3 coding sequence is TGTGCCAGCAGCTTGACGGGACAGGCGAGCTATGGCTACACCTTC.

The CDR3 sequence is CASSLASEITEAFF. The CDR3 nucleotides are TGTGCCAGCAGCTTAGCGTCCGAAATCACTGAAGCTTTCTTT. The V call is TRBV7-6, the J call TRBJ1-1; D gene uncertain. Per germline, CDR1 SGHVS and CDR2 FNYEAQ. Deletions cut 0 bases from V and 4 bases from J, with 9 bases between. This CDR3 spans 14 amino acids.

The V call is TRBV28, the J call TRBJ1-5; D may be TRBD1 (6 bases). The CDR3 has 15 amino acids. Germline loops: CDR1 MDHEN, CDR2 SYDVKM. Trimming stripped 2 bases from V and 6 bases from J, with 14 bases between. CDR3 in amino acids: CASSLEITGSQPQHF. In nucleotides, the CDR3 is TGTGCCAGCAGTTTAGAAATCACAGGGAGTCAGCCCCAGCATTTT.

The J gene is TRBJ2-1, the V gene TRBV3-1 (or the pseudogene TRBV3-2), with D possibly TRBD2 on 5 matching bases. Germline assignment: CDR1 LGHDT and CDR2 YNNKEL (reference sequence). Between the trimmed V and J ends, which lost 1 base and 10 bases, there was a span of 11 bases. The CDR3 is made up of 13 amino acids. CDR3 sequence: CASSQVRTGEQFF. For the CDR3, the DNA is TGTGCCAGCAGCCAAGTCAGGACTGGAGAGCAGTTCTTC.

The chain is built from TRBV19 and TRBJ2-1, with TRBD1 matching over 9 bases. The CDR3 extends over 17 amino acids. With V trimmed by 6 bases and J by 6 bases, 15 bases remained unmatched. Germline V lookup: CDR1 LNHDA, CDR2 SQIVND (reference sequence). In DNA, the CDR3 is TGTGCCAGTAGACCTCTTTCCGGGACAGGGTACAGCAATGAGCAGTTCTTC. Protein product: CASRPLSGTGYSNEQFF.

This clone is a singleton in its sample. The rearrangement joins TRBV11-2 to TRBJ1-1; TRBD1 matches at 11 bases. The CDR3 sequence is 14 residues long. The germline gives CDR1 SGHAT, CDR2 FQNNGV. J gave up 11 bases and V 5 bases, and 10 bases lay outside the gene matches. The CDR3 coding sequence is TGTGCCAGCAGCCCAGATCAGGACAGGGGGCGTGCTTTCTTT. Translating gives CASSPDQDRGRAFF.

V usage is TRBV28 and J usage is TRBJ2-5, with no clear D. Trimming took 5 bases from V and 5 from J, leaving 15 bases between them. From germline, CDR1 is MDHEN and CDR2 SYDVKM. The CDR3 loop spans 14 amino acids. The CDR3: CASSPGNLKETQYF. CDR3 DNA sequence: TGTGCCAGCAGTCCGGGCAATCTCAAGGAGACCCAGTACTTC.

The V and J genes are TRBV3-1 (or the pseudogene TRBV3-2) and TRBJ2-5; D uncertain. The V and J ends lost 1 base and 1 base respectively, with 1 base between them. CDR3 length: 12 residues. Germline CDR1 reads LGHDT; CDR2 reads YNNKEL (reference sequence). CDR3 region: CASSQVQETQYF. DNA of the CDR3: TGTGCCAGCAGCCAAGTCCAAGAGACCCAGTACTTC.

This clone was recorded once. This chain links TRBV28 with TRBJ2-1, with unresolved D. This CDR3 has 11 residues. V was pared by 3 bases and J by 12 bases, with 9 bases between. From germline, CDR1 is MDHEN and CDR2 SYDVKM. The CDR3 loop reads CASSFSLGQFF. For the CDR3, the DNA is TGTGCCAGCAGTTTTTCCCTTGGGCAGTTCTTC.

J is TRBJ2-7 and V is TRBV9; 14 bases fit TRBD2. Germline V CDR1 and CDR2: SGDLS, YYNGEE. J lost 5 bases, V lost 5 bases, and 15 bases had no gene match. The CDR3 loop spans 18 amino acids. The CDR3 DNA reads TGTGCCAGCAGTGCCGACTCCGGGACTAGCGGGAGATACGACGAGCAGTACTTC. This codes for CASSADSGTSGRYDEQYF.

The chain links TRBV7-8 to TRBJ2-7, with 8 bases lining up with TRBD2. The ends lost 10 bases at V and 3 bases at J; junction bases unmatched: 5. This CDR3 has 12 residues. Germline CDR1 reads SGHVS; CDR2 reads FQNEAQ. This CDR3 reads CATWSGSYEQYF. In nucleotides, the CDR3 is TGTGCCACCTGGAGCGGGAGCTACGAGCAGTACTTC.

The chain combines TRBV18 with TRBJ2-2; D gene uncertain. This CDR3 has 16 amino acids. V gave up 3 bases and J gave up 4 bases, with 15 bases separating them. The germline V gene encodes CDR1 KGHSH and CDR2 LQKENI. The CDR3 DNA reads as TGTGCCAGCTCACCGAGGTCTATGACAACCACCGGGGAGCTGTTTTTT. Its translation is CASSPRSMTTTGELFF.

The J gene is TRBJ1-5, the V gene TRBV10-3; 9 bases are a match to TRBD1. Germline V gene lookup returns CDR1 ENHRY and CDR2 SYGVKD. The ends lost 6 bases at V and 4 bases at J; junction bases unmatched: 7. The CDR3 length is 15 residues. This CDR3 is CAIRAGTGRNQPQHF. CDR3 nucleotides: TGTGCCATCAGGGCCGGGACAGGGAGGAATCAGCCCCAGCATTTT.

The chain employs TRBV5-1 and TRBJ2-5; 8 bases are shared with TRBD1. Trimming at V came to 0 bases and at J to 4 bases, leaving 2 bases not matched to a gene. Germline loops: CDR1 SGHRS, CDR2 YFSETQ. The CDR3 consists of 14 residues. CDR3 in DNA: TGCGCCAGCAGCTTGGGGCAGGGGGCAGAGACCCAGTACTTC. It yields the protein CASSLGQGAETQYF.

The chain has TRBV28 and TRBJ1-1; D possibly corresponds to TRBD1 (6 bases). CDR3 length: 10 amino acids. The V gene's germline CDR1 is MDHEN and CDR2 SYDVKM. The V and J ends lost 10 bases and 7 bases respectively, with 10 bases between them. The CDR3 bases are TGTGCCACTCGACAGGTTGAAGCTTTCTTT. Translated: CATRQVEAFF.

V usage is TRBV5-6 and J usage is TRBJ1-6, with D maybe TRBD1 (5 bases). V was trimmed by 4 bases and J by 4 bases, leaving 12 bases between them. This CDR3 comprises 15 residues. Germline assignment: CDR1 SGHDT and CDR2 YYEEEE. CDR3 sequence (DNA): TGTGCCAGCAGCCCGAACGGGGGATATAATTCACCCCTCCACTTT. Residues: CASSPNGGYNSPLHF.

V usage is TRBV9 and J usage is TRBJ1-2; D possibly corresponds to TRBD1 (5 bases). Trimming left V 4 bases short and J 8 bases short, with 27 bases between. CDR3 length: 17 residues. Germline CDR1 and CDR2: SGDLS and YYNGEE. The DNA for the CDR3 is TGTGCCAGCAGCCCCAGGGAGGTCTGGGATCAAAGCGGCGGCTACACCTTC. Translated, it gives CASSPREVWDQSGGYTF.

The CDR3 nucleotides are TGCGCCAGCAGCTTGGCCTCCTCGACAGCGTCACTGTATGGCTACACCTTC. This sequence encodes CASSLASSTASLYGYTF. This chain links TRBV5-1 with TRBJ1-2, with TRBD1 as a possible D gene (5 bases). Germline loops: CDR1 SGHRS, CDR2 YFSETQ. This CDR3 contains 17 residues. Trimming cost V 0 bases and J 5 bases, with 20 bases left between them.